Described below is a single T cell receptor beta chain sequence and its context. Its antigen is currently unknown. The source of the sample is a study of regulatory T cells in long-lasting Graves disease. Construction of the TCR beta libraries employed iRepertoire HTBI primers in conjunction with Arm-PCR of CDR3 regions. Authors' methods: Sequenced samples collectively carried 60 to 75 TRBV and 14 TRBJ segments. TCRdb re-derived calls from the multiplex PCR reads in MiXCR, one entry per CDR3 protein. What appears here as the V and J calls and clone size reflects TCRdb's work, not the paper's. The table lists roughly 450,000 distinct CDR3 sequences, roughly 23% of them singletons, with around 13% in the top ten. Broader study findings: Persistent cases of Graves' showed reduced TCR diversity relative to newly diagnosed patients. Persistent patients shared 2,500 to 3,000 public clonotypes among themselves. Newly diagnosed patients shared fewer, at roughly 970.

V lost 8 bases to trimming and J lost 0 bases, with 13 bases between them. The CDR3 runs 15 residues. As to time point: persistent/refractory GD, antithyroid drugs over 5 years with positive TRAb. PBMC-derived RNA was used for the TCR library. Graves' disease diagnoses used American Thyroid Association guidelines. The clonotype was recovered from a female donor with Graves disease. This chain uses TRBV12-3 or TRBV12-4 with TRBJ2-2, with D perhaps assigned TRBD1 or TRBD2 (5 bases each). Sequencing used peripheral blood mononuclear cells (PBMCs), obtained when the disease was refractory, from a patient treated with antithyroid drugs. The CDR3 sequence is CASGIRDANTGELFF. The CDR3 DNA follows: TGTGCCAGCGGCATACGGGACGCGAACACCGGGGAGCTGTTTTTT.